This TCR beta chain was documented in a study of regulatory dendritic cells for organ transplantation. Profiling relied on immunoSEQ multiplex PCR, and the TCRdb table lists in-frame clones only, not all of them. This table has under 35,000 clones, more than 70% appearing once. Whole-study findings and limits: Naive CD4+ and CD8+ repertoires were highly diverse; memory CD8+ was most oligoclonal. Memory CD8+ clonal expansion seemed more limited with regulatory than mature dendritic cells.

On this clone: What it recognizes is unknown.

FACS sorted CD4+ or CD8+ T cells into CD45RA+ naive and CD45RO+ memory. Trimming cost V 1 base and J 4 bases; bases outside gene matches: 4. This CDR3 is 14 amino acids long. The germline V gene has CDR1 PRHDT and CDR2 FYEKMQ (reference sequence). The sample taken for sequencing was naive CD8+ T cells from blood. Subset specified: CD45RA+ naive T cells. The TCR originated in a human donor in good health. The V and J genes are TRBV13 and TRBJ2-7; 7 positions agree with TRBD1. As DNA, the CDR3 is TGTGCCAGCAGCTTAGAGGGCAGGGGGTACGAGCAGTACTTC. It specifies CASSLEGRGYEQYF.